The 18 T cell receptor beta chains reported below all come from one sample, sequenced in a study of blood T cell repertoires in COVID-19. The data were produced by immunoSEQ multiplex PCR, yet TCRdb's version contains in-frame clones alone and is incomplete. The table shows about 210,000 clones, with around 82% occurring only once. The sample taken for sequencing was peripheral blood. These receptors all come from a woman between 35 and 50 years old with acute or convalescent COVID-19.

V gene TRBV9 combines with J gene TRBJ2-1; D unclear. The length of the CDR3 is 11 residues. Between the trimmed V and J ends, which lost 4 bases and 9 bases, there was a span of 8 bases. Germline CDR1 is SGDLS and CDR2 is YYNGEE. The CDR3 DNA is TGTGCCAGCAGCCCCCAGCGTGAGCAGTTCTTC. Residues: CASSPQREQFF.

This chain uses TRBV20-1 with TRBJ2-1, with TRBD2 identical over 9 bases. This CDR3 has 17 residues. CDR1 and CDR2 (germline): DFQATT, SNEGSKA (reference sequence). J gave up 2 bases and V 3 bases, and 11 bases lay outside the gene matches. CDR3 nucleotide sequence: TGCAGTGCTAGTTACCGCGGGGGGGCCGGGGCCTACAATGAGCAGTTCTTC. Translating gives CSASYRGGAGAYNEQFF.

The genes are TRBV6-2 or TRBV6-3 and TRBJ2-1; 10 positions match TRBD2. This CDR3 spans 20 amino acids. Germline CDR1 MNHEY, CDR2 SVGEGT. The V and J ends lost 2 bases and 2 bases, in that order; junction bases with no gene match: 15. The CDR3 protein is CASSYTLRRVSGRAYNEQFF. For the CDR3, the DNA is TGTGCCAGCAGTTACACCCTCAGGAGGGTCAGCGGGAGGGCCTACAATGAGCAGTTCTTC.

The genes are TRBV7-8 and TRBJ2-1, with 13 nucleotides matching TRBD2. Germline CDR1 reads SGHVS; CDR2 reads FQNEAQ. V was clipped by 6 bases and J by 7 bases; unmatched bases: 12. The CDR3 contains 17 residues. DNA of the CDR3: TGTGCCAGCAGACCGACCTGGACTAGCGGGAGTGCGAATGAGCAGTTCTTC. Translated, it gives CASRPTWTSGSANEQFF. The whole variable domain, remainder taken from reference TRBV7-8 and TRBJ2-1, is GAGVSQSPRYKVAKRGQDVALRCDPISGHVSLFWYQQALGQGPEFLTYFQNEAQLDKSGLPSDRFFAERPEGSVSTLKIQRTQQEDSAVYLCASRPTWTSGSANEQFFGPGTRLTVL.

The chain recombines TRBV11-2 with TRBJ2-7; D may be TRBD1 (6 bases). The ends were cut back, 8 bases at V and 3 bases at J, with 8 bases in the middle. The CDR3 is made up of 11 amino acids. Germline V gives CDR1 SGHAT, CDR2 FQNNGV. DNA for the CDR3: TGTGCCAGCCTAGGGGGCTACGAGCAGTACTTC. As protein: CASLGGYEQYF.

V and J are TRBV5-1 and TRBJ2-3; 7 bases agree with TRBD2. V was pared by 1 base and J by 0 bases, with 8 bases of the junction left unmatched. Looked up from germline, CDR1 is SGHRS and CDR2 is YFSETQ. This CDR3 has 17 amino acids. The CDR3: CASSLFPGGVSTDTQYF. The CDR3 DNA sequence: TGCGCCAGCAGCTTGTTTCCGGGGGGTGTTAGCACAGATACGCAGTATTTT.

The rearrangement uses TRBV27 and TRBJ1-1, with D hard to call. The ends were cut back, 5 bases at V and 1 base at J, with 8 bases in the middle. The CDR3 loop spans 13 amino acids. The germline V gene encodes CDR1 MNHEY and CDR2 SMNVEV (reference sequence). CDR3 sequence (DNA): TGTGCCAGCAGTCTGGTCGGGAACACTGAAGCTTTCTTT. Translation: CASSLVGNTEAFF.

This rearrangement joins TRBV7-2 to TRBJ2-7; 10 nucleotides agree with TRBD2. CDR1 and CDR2 (germline): SGHTA, FQGNSA. V gave up 8 bases and J gave up 4 bases; unmatched junction bases: 11. This CDR3 spans 15 amino acids. This CDR3 reads CASARSSGSIYEQYF. The CDR3 DNA sequence: TGTGCCAGCGCTAGATCTAGCGGGAGTATTTACGAGCAGTACTTC.

The rearrangement joins TRBV30 to TRBJ1-3; unclear D gene. V lost 2 bases to trimming and J lost 1 base, with 9 bases between them. This CDR3 region has 14 residues. Germline CDR1 and CDR2: GTSNPN and SVGIG (reference sequence). The CDR3: CAWSSGSSGNTIYF. The CDR3 region has the DNA TGTGCCTGGAGTTCGGGGTCTTCTGGAAACACCATATATTTT. Full variable domain (remainder filled in from reference TRBV30 and TRBJ1-3): SQTIHQWPATLVQPVGSPLSLECTVEGTSNPNLYWYRQAAGRGLQLLFYSVGIGQISSEVPQNLSASRPQDRQFILSSKKLLLSDSGFYLCAWSSGSSGNTIYFGEGSWLTVV.

The V call is TRBV7-2, the J call TRBJ2-7; D not certain. Germline CDR1 SGHTA, CDR2 FQGNSA. CDR3 length: 13 residues. With 1 base removed from V and 7 bases from J, the gap between germline ends came to 11 bases. This chain's CDR3 is CASSLGPGWEQYF. The CDR3 DNA sequence: TGTGCCAGCAGCTTAGGCCCAGGATGGGAGCAGTACTTC.

This chain links TRBV9 with TRBJ1-1; the match to TRBD1 covers 9 bases. The CDR3 has 15 amino acids. The V and J ends lost 3 bases and 5 bases, in that order; junction bases with no gene match: 8. CDR1 is SGDLS and CDR2 is YYNGEE in the germline V gene. Here the CDR3 reads CASSGERTGETEAFF. The CDR3, as DNA: TGTGCCAGCAGCGGGGAAAGGACAGGGGAAACTGAAGCTTTCTTT.

The chain employs TRBV3-1 (or the pseudogene TRBV3-2) and TRBJ2-2; 13 bases map to TRBD2. Trimming removed 0 bases from V and 14 bases from J; junction bases left unmatched: 15. The length of the CDR3 is 18 residues. The germline CDR1 and CDR2 sequences are LGHDT and YNNKEL (reference sequence). The CDR3 sequence: CASSQEVGLAGRWGGLFF. Written as DNA, the CDR3 is TGTGCCAGCAGCCAAGAAGTGGGACTAGCGGGGCGATGGGGGGGCCTGTTTTTT.

V and J are TRBV14 and TRBJ2-2; D call uncertain. The CDR3 sequence is 13 residues long. V lost 4 bases to trimming and J lost 4 bases, with 7 bases between them. Per germline, CDR1 SGHDN and CDR2 FVKESK. The CDR3 DNA is TGTGCCAGCAGCCCCTATCCCACCGGGGAGCTGTTTTTT. Encoded protein: CASSPYPTGELFF.

The chain carries TRBV6-5 and TRBJ1-6; no clear D. The CDR3 length is 14 residues. V lost 7 bases to trimming and J lost 4 bases, with 11 bases between them. Germline V gives CDR1 MNHEY, CDR2 SVGAGI. CDR3 in amino acids: CASTLSTYNSPLHF. The CDR3 DNA is TGTGCCAGCACCCTATCGACTTATAATTCACCCCTCCACTTT.

The gene calls are TRBV6-5 and TRBJ2-2; unclear D gene. Germline CDR1 and CDR2: MNHEY and SVGAGI. V dropped 10 bases and J dropped 7 bases, with 10 bases sitting between them. There are 11 residues in the CDR3. CDR3 region: CATEYGGELFF. The DNA of the CDR3 is TGTGCCACTGAATACGGCGGGGAGCTGTTTTTT.

The chain employs TRBV5-1 and TRBJ1-2, with D possibly matching TRBD1 (5 bases). Trimming removed 5 bases from V and 7 bases from J, with 18 bases in between. The CDR3 is made up of 14 amino acids. Germline V gene data show CDR1 as SGHRS and CDR2 as YFSETQ. The CDR3 DNA follows: TGCGCCAGCAGTTTCTCTTCAGGGTCTAGTGGCTACACCTTC. Translated: CASSFSSGSSGYTF.

This chain uses TRBV2 with TRBJ2-1; 7 positions agree with TRBD1. Germline CDR1 SNHLY, CDR2 FYNNEI. The CDR3 is 16 amino acids. Trimming cost V 5 bases and J 3 bases; bases outside gene matches: 10. The CDR3, as DNA: TGTGCCAGCAGTCCCACTCTGACAGGGAACTACAATGAGCAGTTCTTC. It is translated as CASSPTLTGNYNEQFF.

The V gene is TRBV27, the J gene TRBJ2-1; D ambiguous. The germline CDR1 and CDR2 sequences are MNHEY and SMNVEV (reference sequence). The ends were cut back, 4 bases at V and 7 bases at J, with 8 bases in the middle. This CDR3 region has 12 residues. Here the CDR3 reads CASSYEENEQFF. The CDR3, as DNA: TGTGCCAGCAGTTACGAGGAGAATGAGCAGTTCTTC.